The 8 T cell receptor beta chains in this list originate from one sample, sequenced in a study of neurological immune-mediated disorders. One entry per CDR3 protein results from TCRdb running MiXCR on the 5' RACE reads. This table holds 81,000 or so distinct CDR3 sequences, just over 5% found once. The sample taken for sequencing was PBMCs. The receptor set was obtained from a woman in her twenties or thirties with multiple sclerosis.

This clonotype was recorded at least ten times. This chain connects TRBV12-3 or TRBV12-4 to TRBJ1-2, with D tentatively TRBD1 (6 bases). CDR3 length: 16 amino acids. V gave up 1 base and J gave up 4 bases, with 16 bases separating them. The CDR3 loop reads CASSLDVAGVPYGYTF. DNA for the CDR3: TGTGCCAGCAGTTTAGACGTGGCAGGGGTTCCCTATGGCTACACCTTC.

The rearrangement uses TRBV20-1 and TRBJ2-5; 10 bases map to TRBD2. This CDR3 contains 14 residues. Germline CDR1 DFQATT, CDR2 SNEGSKA (reference sequence). The J segment lost 5 bases and the V segment lost 0 bases, leaving 3 bases of the junction unmatched. The CDR3 here is CSARDPSGGETQYF. In nucleotides, the CDR3 is TGCAGTGCTAGAGACCCTAGCGGGGGTGAGACCCAGTACTTC.

This clonotype has ten or more counts. The V and J genes are TRBV21-1 and TRBJ2-5; TRBD2, the table's D call, was not compared with the DNA. TRBV21-1 is shown as a pseudogene. This CDR3 comprises 13 residues. DNA for the CDR3: TGTGCCAGCAGTATAGGGAGGCAAGAGACCCAGTACTTC. Amino acids: CASSIGRQETQYF.

This clonotype was found a few times. The genes are TRBV7-9 and TRBJ1-1, with a tentative D call TRBD1 (6 bases). The germline V and J ends were trimmed by 5 bases and 3 bases, with 16 bases remaining between them. Germline V lookup: CDR1 SEHNR, CDR2 FQNEAQ (reference sequence). The CDR3 runs to 15 residues. For the CDR3, the DNA is TGTGCCAGCAGCCCCGGGGGCGGGGGTTACACTGAAGCTTTCTTT. Translation gives CASSPGGGGYTEAFF.

The rearrangement uses TRBV18 and TRBJ1-1; D is unclear. This CDR3 contains 14 residues. Between the trimmed V and J ends, which lost 3 bases and 4 bases, there was a span of 12 bases. Germline V lookup: CDR1 KGHSH, CDR2 LQKENI. This CDR3 reads CASSPQDIGTEAFF. CDR3 nucleotides: TGTGCCAGCTCACCTCAGGATATAGGCACTGAAGCTTTCTTT. The entire variable domain, with the rest obtained from reference TRBV18 and TRBJ1-1, is as follows: NAGVMQNPRHLVRRRGQEARLRCSPMKGHSHVYWYRQLPEEGLKFMVYLQKENIIDESGMPKERFSAEFPKEGPSILRIQQVVRGDSAAYFCASSPQDIGTEAFFGQGTRLTVV.

This clonotype showed up many times. The chain links TRBV7-6 to TRBJ1-1; D might be TRBD1 (5 bases). Germline CDR1 SGHVS, CDR2 FNYEAQ. With 1 base removed from V and 7 bases from J, the gap between germline ends came to 19 bases. The CDR3 runs to 16 residues. The CDR3, as DNA: TGTGCCAGCAGCTTAGATATCGGTATTAGGGGCGGTGAAGCTTTCTTT. Protein sequence: CASSLDIGIRGGEAFF. The full variable domain, its missing parts supplied by reference TRBV7-6 and TRBJ1-1, is GAGVSQSPRYKVTKRGQDVALRCDPISGHVSLYWYRQALGQGPEFLTYFNYEAQQDKSGLPNDRFSAERPEGSISTLTIQRTEQRDSAMYRCASSLDIGIRGGEAFFGQGTRLTVV.

This clonotype was seen ten or more times. The chain is built from TRBV5-1 and TRBJ2-2; tentative D call: TRBD2 (5 bases). Trimming left V 1 base short and J 0 bases short, with 7 bases between. This CDR3 is 15 amino acids long. CDR1 and CDR2 from the germline V gene are SGHRS and YFSETQ. The CDR3 sequence is CASSLSTTNTGELFF. CDR3 nucleotide sequence: TGCGCCAGCAGCTTGTCGACTACGAACACCGGGGAGCTGTTTTTT.

This clonotype was seen many times. This chain's CDR3 is CASSLGLAGGLSNEQFF. The DNA for the CDR3 is TGCGCCAGCAGCTTGGGGCTAGCGGGGGGACTAAGCAATGAGCAGTTCTTC. This chain connects TRBV5-1 to TRBJ2-1; TRBD2 matches 11 bases. Germline V CDR1 and CDR2: SGHRS, YFSETQ. The CDR3 length is 17 residues. V trimming: 0 bases; J trimming: 6 bases; junction bases outside the gene matches: 8.